What follows are 7 T cell receptor beta chains derived from one specimen sequenced in a study of T cell repertoires in aging, cancer and after chemotherapy. A mixed TRB-A/B primer pool amplified rearranged TRB by multiplex touch-down PCR. TCRdb reprocessed the multiplex PCR reads via MiXCR and lists one record per CDR3 protein. The sample yields 13,000 or so distinct CDR3 sequences, about 25% seen once. Peripheral blood genomic DNA, not sorted cells or RNA, was the template. The specimen sequenced was blood. The receptors stem from a human donor in good health.

J is TRBJ2-7 and V is TRBV6-1, with TRBD1 matching over 7 bases. This CDR3 spans 16 amino acids. The germline gives CDR1 MNHNS, CDR2 SASEGT. V trimming: 4 bases; J trimming: 1 base; junction bases outside the gene matches: 10. DNA of the CDR3: TGTGCCAGCAGTGGTATTACAGGGGCAGTGTCCTACGAGCAGTACTTC. It is translated as CASSGITGAVSYEQYF.

By sample fraction, this clonotype is medium-sized. J is TRBJ1-1 and V is TRBV6-6; no clear D gene. This CDR3 region has 14 residues. From germline, CDR1 is MNHNY and CDR2 SVGAGI (reference sequence). Trimming removed 2 bases from V and 0 bases from J, with 7 bases in between. In nucleotides, the CDR3 is TGTGCCAGCAGTTACCCAAACTTGAACACTGAAGCTTTCTTT. Residues: CASSYPNLNTEAFF.

V and J are TRBV27 and TRBJ2-1; TRBD2 might be the D (6 bases). Germline V lookup: CDR1 MNHEY, CDR2 SMNVEV (reference sequence). Trimming took 4 bases from V and 16 from J, leaving 17 bases between them. This CDR3 has 12 residues. CDR3 sequence reads: CASSSPGRLSFF. CDR3 coding DNA: TGTGCCAGCAGTTCCCCAGGGAGGTTAAGCTTCTTC.

The J gene is TRBJ1-6, the V gene TRBV27, with D unclear. Germline assignment: CDR1 MNHEY and CDR2 SMNVEV (reference sequence). This CDR3 region has 14 residues. The V gene lost 1 base and the J gene lost 9 bases, with 10 bases spanning the gap. In DNA form, the CDR3 reads TGTGCCAGCAGTTTATTGCCCCGGATTTCACCCCTCCACTTT. Its translation is CASSLLPRISPLHF.

This rearrangement joins TRBV19 to TRBJ2-3; D might be TRBD1 (5 bases). The J call may be wrong; the DNA end is better matched by TRBJ2-5. Germline-derived CDR1 and CDR2 are LNHDA and SQIVND (reference sequence). CDR3 size: 16 residues. The CDR3 spells CASSRVHQGWQETQYF. The CDR3 nucleotides are TGTGCCAGTAGTAGAGTCCATCAGGGTTGGCAAGAGACCCAGTACTTC.

This chain uses TRBV11-2 with TRBJ1-6, with D possibly matching TRBD1 (5 bases). CDR3 length equals 15 residues. V was trimmed by 4 bases and J by 9 bases, leaving 16 bases between them. Germline loops: CDR1 SGHAT, CDR2 FQNNGV. CDR3 nucleotides: TGTGCCAGCAGCTCCATGGACCCTCAGGGTTCACCCCTCCACTTT. Its translation: CASSSMDPQGSPLHF.

Within the sample, this clonotype is medium-sized. The CDR3 loop is CASHPWSGNTIYF. CDR3 DNA sequence: TGTGCCAGTCACCCGTGGTCTGGAAACACCATATATTTT. The V gene is TRBV19, the J gene TRBJ1-3; D gene ambiguous. V was pared by 8 bases and J by 1 base, with 9 bases between. Germline V gene data show CDR1 as LNHDA and CDR2 as SQIVND (reference sequence). The CDR3 extends over 13 amino acids.